A single sample gave rise to the 8 T cell receptor beta chains below, sequenced in a study of identical twins. One entry per CDR3 protein results from TCRdb running MiXCR on the 5' RACE reads. The data contain a few hundred thousand distinct CDR3 sequences, 15% to 20% of them singletons. Sequences were obtained from naive T cells sorted from blood. These TCRs come from a man in his forties or fifties in good health.

This clonotype was seen more than once but under ten times. The chain joins TRBV12-3 or TRBV12-4 to TRBJ2-7; D remains unclear. Trimming cost V 2 bases and J 3 bases, with 11 bases left between them. The CDR3 loop spans 14 amino acids. The CDR3 loop reads CASSLNRRYYEQYF. The CDR3 DNA follows: TGTGCCAGCAGTTTAAATCGGCGGTACTACGAGCAGTACTTC.

Comment on this clonotype: One junction end does not reproduce the germline sequence, and a read error may be involved. V gene TRBV5-1 combines with J gene TRBJ2-5; D possibly corresponds to TRBD2 (6 bases). The CDR3 loop spans 14 amino acids. CDR1 SGHRS and CDR2 YFSETQ come from the germline V gene. Here the CDR3 reads CASSPLGGGETQCF. The CDR3 DNA is TGCGCCAGCAGCCCCCTGGGGGGTGGAGAGACCCAGTGCTTC.

In this sample, this clonotype turned up a few times. The chain joins TRBV4-1 to TRBJ2-1; D unclear. Germline V gene data show CDR1 as MGHRA and CDR2 as YSYEKL. Trimming cost V 0 bases and J 8 bases, with 8 bases left between them. This CDR3 is 13 amino acids long. CDR3 residues: CASSQDSEDEQFF. The CDR3 nucleotides read TGCGCCAGCAGCCAAGACTCCGAGGATGAGCAGTTCTTC.

This clonotype appeared a few times. V is TRBV4-3 and J is TRBJ2-2; D gene ambiguous. CDR1 LGHNA and CDR2 YSLEER come from the germline V gene. V was shortened by 4 bases and J by 4 bases, with 13 bases between the two germline ends. The CDR3 has 15 amino acids. CDR3 amino acids: CASSRLPSPTGELFF. CDR3 coding DNA: TGCGCCAGCAGCCGTCTACCCTCCCCCACCGGGGAGCTGTTTTTT.

This clonotype was observed many times. The CDR3 bases are TGTGCCAGCAGCTTGTTACCGGGCCAATCTCTGGAGACCCAGTACTTC. This gives the protein CASSLLPGQSLETQYF. The V call is TRBV5-5, the J call TRBJ2-5; D remains unclear. V lost 1 base, J lost 5 bases, and 18 bases lay in between. The CDR3 is 16 amino acids. Germline loops: CDR1 SGHKS, CDR2 YYEKEE (reference sequence).

This clonotype occurred a few times. The genes are TRBV7-2 and TRBJ2-1; 7 nucleotides align to TRBD2. Germline V gene data show CDR1 as SGHTA and CDR2 as FQGNSA. The CDR3 is 11 residues long. Germline trimming cut 4 bases from V and 10 bases from J; bases unmatched to any gene: 1. This CDR3 is CASSSTSEQFF. In DNA, the CDR3 is TGTGCCAGCAGCTCGACTAGCGAGCAGTTCTTC.

The chain employs TRBV4-2 and TRBJ1-1; D ambiguous. V was shortened by 0 bases and J by 5 bases, with 13 bases between the two germline ends. Germline V gives CDR1 LGHNA, CDR2 YNFKEQ. The CDR3 is 15 residues long. The CDR3 DNA follows: TGTGCCAGCAGCCAAGATATAGGGTTTGGGACTGAAGCTTTCTTT. Its translation is CASSQDIGFGTEAFF.

This clonotype has only a few counts. This sequence joins TRBV5-5 and TRBJ1-1; tentatively, D is TRBD1 (5 bases). The CDR3 spans 15 residues. Trimming cost V 2 bases and J 2 bases, with 13 bases left between them. CDR1 and CDR2 (germline): SGHKS, YYEKEE (reference sequence). CDR3 residues: CASSLWSGINTEAFF. The DNA for the CDR3 is TGTGCCAGCAGCTTATGGTCAGGGATCAACACTGAAGCTTTCTTT.